Listed below are T cell receptor beta chains from one sample, sequenced in a study of blood T cells in healthy people across ages. TCRdb called the 5' RACE reads again in MiXCR, with one record for every CDR3 protein. The sample has about 800,000 distinct CDR3 sequences; 58% are singletons. The sample was blood. These receptors all come from a man aged 30 to 45 in good health. Both conserved end residues are part of each CDR3. D genes are given only for firm matches. Only part of the rows carry a size: once, few, many, or a class if the clone is expanded.

>NA|TRBJ2-7|NA|TRBV12-3/TRBV12-4
TGTGCCAGCAGTAACCGGGACGGAACTTACTACGAGCAGTACTTC
CASSNRDGTYYEQYF
>few|TRBJ2-4|NA|TRBV25-1
TGTGCCAGCAGTGAATATTCGGGCAGGGGAAACATTCAGTACTTC
CASSEYSGRGNIQYF
>NA|TRBJ2-6|NA|TRBV27
TGTGCCAGCGGTTTATCGATCGGGAACTCTGGGGCCAACGTCCTGACTTTC
CASGLSIGNSGANVLTF
>few|TRBJ2-7|TRBD1|TRBV4-3
TGCGCCAGCAGCCTGAGACAGGGAGTCCACGAGCAGTACTTC
CASSLRQGVHEQYF
>NA|TRBJ2-2|NA|TRBV12-3/TRBV12-4
TGTGCCAGCAGTGCTACCGGGACACCGAACACCGGGGAGCTGTTTTTT
CASSATGTPNTGELFF
>many|TRBJ2-3|TRBD1|TRBV5-1
TGCGCCAGCAGCTTGAGGGGGCTGGAAGATACGCAGTATTTT
CASSLRGLEDTQYF
>few|TRBJ2-3|TRBD2|TRBV29-1
TGCAGCGTTGACCGTAGCGGGAGCGGCACAGATACGCAGTATTTT
CSVDRSGSGTDTQYF
>NA|TRBJ2-4|TRBD2|TRBV25-1
TGTGCCAGCAGTGAAGAACGTAGCGGGAGGGAGTCCCTGCCCCCCACAGCCAAAAACATTCAGTACTTC
CASSEERSGRESLPPTAKNIQYF
>NA|TRBJ2-3|NA|TRBV12-3/TRBV12-4
TGTGCCAGCAGTCTGGGGGTACAAGCAGATACGCAGTATTTT
CASSLGVQADTQYF
>NA|TRBJ2-1|NA|TRBV5-5
TGTGCCAGCAGCTTGGGACCGAGCGAGCTGGATGAGCAGTTCTTC
CASSLGPSELDEQFF
>few|TRBJ1-4|NA|TRBV3-1
TGTGCCAGCAGCCAAGTGGTGCCAGATGAAAAACTGTTTTTT
CASSQVVPDEKLFF
>NA|TRBJ2-7|TRBD2|TRBV7-2
TGTGCCAGCTCTCCTTCCAGCGGGGTCGGCGCGTACGAGCAGTACTTC
CASSPSSGVGAYEQYF
>NA|TRBJ2-3|NA|TRBV28
TGTGCCAGCAGTGCGGCAAACACAGATACGCAGTATTTT
CASSAANTDTQYF
>few|TRBJ2-1|NA|TRBV6-2/TRBV6-3
TGTGCCAGCAGTTACTCCGGCGGGGTGAGCCCCTACAATGAGCAGTTCTTC
CASSYSGGVSPYNEQFF
>NA|TRBJ1-5|NA|TRBV6-1
TGTGCCAGCAATCTCTCAGGGCTTAATCAGCCCCAGCATTTT
CASNLSGLNQPQHF
>NA|TRBJ2-1|NA|TRBV29-1
TGCAGCGTACGCAAAAGCTCCTACAATGAGCAGTTCTTC
CSVRKSSYNEQFF
>NA|TRBJ1-5|NA|TRBV20-1
TGCAGTGCTAGCCCCTCGGACGGGGGTGGGAATCAGCCCCAGCATTTT
CSASPSDGGGNQPQHF
>NA|TRBJ1-1|NA|TRBV20-1
TGCAGTGCTATGGGCAGGGGTCTAACTGAAGCTTTCTTT
CSAMGRGLTEAFF
>NA|TRBJ2-5|NA|TRBV11-2
TGTGCCAGCAGCTTGGGCTTCTACAGGGAACCAAAAGAGACCCAGTACTTC
CASSLGFYREPKETQYF
>NA|TRBJ2-1|TRBD2|TRBV6-2/TRBV6-3
TGTGCCAGCAGTCATCCGGGACTAGCGGGAGGAAATGAGCAGTTCTTC
CASSHPGLAGGNEQFF
>few|TRBJ2-6|NA|TRBV29-1
TGCAGCGTTAACTCTGGGGCCAACGTCCTGACTTTC
CSVNSGANVLTF
>NA|TRBJ1-1|NA|TRBV6-5
TGTGCCAGCACACGGTACAGGAGGAACACTGAAGCTTTCTTT
CASTRYRRNTEAFF
>NA|TRBJ2-1|TRBD2|TRBV25-1
TGTGCCAGCAGTGAATACGGGGGGGCGTACCGGCAGTTCTTC
CASSEYGGAYRQFF
>once|TRBJ2-1|TRBD1|TRBV6-5
TGTGCCAGCAGTTACGGGCAGGGGGAGAATATCCTGTACAATGGACAGTTCTTC
CASSYGQGENILYNGQFF
>once|TRBJ2-3|TRBD2|TRBV25-1
TGTGCCAGCAGTGAATGGGACTACGCGCAGTATTTT
CASSEWDYAQYF
>NA|TRBJ2-2|NA|TRBV19
TGTGCCAGTAGTATCCCCAACAGGCGAAGGACCGGGGAGCTGTTTTTT
CASSIPNRRRTGELFF
>NA|TRBJ1-4|NA|TRBV5-1
TGCGCCAGCAGCTTGGACGTGGTGACTAATGGAAAACTGTTTTTT
CASSLDVVTNGKLFF
>NA|TRBJ2-1|NA|TRBV10-3
TGTGCCACACGACCGGGACAATACAATGAGCAGTTCTTC
CATRPGQYNEQFF